The 17 T cell receptor beta chains below were found in one sample sequenced in a study of T cells of healthy individuals. TCRdb reprocessed the 5' RACE reads with MiXCR, giving one entry per CDR3 protein. In the table there are more than 60,000 distinct CDR3 sequences, around 15% of which are singletons. These receptors came from a human donor in good health.

Only a few counts were recorded for this clonotype. The J gene is TRBJ1-2, the V gene TRBV7-2; D unclear. V was trimmed by 1 base and J by 4 bases, leaving 7 bases between them. CDR1 SGHTA and CDR2 FQGNSA come from the germline V gene. CDR3 length: 13 amino acids. CDR3 region: CASSLETFYGYTF. The CDR3 DNA is TGTGCCAGCAGCTTAGAAACATTCTATGGCTACACCTTC.

This clonotype has more than one count but fewer than ten. V gene TRBV11-2 combines with J gene TRBJ2-1, with TRBD2 matching over 10 bases. The CDR3 contains 16 residues. V dropped 6 bases and J dropped 9; count of bases not matched to a gene: 14. Germline V gene sequence: CDR1 SGHAT, CDR2 FQNNGV. The CDR3 is CASRPTSGNPFFEQFF. CDR3 sequence (DNA): TGTGCCAGCAGGCCTACTAGCGGGAATCCCTTCTTTGAGCAGTTCTTC.

The chain combines TRBV9 with TRBJ2-5, with 8 bases matching TRBD2. After removal of 3 bases from V and 5 bases from J, the junction contained 12 bases not matched to a gene. Germline V gives CDR1 SGDLS, CDR2 YYNGEE. CDR3 length: 16 residues. In nucleotides, the CDR3 is TGTGCCAGCAGCGCCTCCGGGGGGGGGGCCGAGGAGACCCAGTACTTC. Translating it yields CASSASGGGAEETQYF. The full variable domain, rest sourced from reference TRBV9 and TRBJ2-5, is DSGVTQTPKHLITATGQRVTLRCSPRSGDLSVYWYQQSLDQGLQFLIQYYNGEERAKGNILERFSAQQFPDLHSELNLSSLELGDSALYFCASSASGGGAEETQYFGPGTRLLVL.

The genes are TRBV3-1 and TRBJ2-7; 7 bases agree with TRBD2. V lost 0 bases, J lost 2 bases, and 4 bases stayed unmatched. The CDR3 has 15 amino acids. Germline V CDR1 and CDR2: LGHDT, YNNKEL (reference sequence). This CDR3 reads CASSQEGGSAYEQYF. CDR3 DNA sequence: TGTGCCAGCAGCCAAGAGGGGGGGAGCGCCTACGAGCAGTACTTC.

This clonotype was detected only a few times. The chain links TRBV4-1 to TRBJ2-4; tentatively, D is TRBD1 (5 bases). The germline V gene has CDR1 MGHRA and CDR2 YSYEKL. This CDR3 spans 16 amino acids. Trimming shortened V by 3 bases and J by 6 bases, and 18 bases separated the two germline ends. Here the CDR3 reads CASSQERTRWGNIQYF. In nucleotides, the CDR3 is TGCGCCAGCAGCCAGGAAAGGACACGGTGGGGAAACATTCAGTACTTC.

The CDR3 DNA reads TGCGCCAGCAGCTTCGACAGGGCGAATGAGCAGTTCTTC. Amino acid sequence: CASSFDRANEQFF. V gene TRBV5-1 combines with J gene TRBJ2-1; the match to TRBD1 covers 7 bases. The CDR3 is made up of 13 amino acids. Losses at the gene ends were 2 bases for V and 7 bases for J; bases not matched to a gene: 3. CDR1 and CDR2 (germline): SGHRS, YFSETQ.

This clonotype was counted a few times. V and J are TRBV28 and TRBJ2-7, with no clear D. The CDR3 has 12 residues. The V gene lost 3 bases and the J gene lost 2 bases, with 5 bases spanning the gap. Germline assignment: CDR1 MDHEN and CDR2 SYDVKM. DNA for the CDR3: TGTGCCAGCAGTTTCCGCACCTACGAGCAGTACTTC. It translates to CASSFRTYEQYF.

This clonotype showed up many times. The chain recombines TRBV29-1 with TRBJ1-3, with unresolved D. Deletions cut 3 bases from V and 5 bases from J, with 11 bases between. The CDR3 totals 13 residues. Germline V gene lookup returns CDR1 SQVTM and CDR2 ANQGSEA. The CDR3 loop is CSVEEGIRNTIYF. In nucleotides, the CDR3 is TGCAGCGTTGAGGAGGGAATACGAAACACCATATATTTT.

This clonotype was counted between two and nine times. The chain joins TRBV27 to TRBJ2-7; D ambiguous. Trimming cost V 6 bases and J 1 base, with 10 bases left between them. The CDR3 extends over 13 amino acids. The germline V gene encodes CDR1 MNHEY and CDR2 SMNVEV (reference sequence). The CDR3 DNA is TGTGCCAGCAGACTCTCCGTATCCTACGAGCAGTACTTC. As protein: CASRLSVSYEQYF.

This clonotype was seen at least ten times. The rearrangement links TRBV18 to TRBJ2-4; 14 nucleotides align to TRBD2. CDR1 and CDR2 from the germline V gene are KGHSH and LQKENI. The junction had 11 bases not matched to a gene; V was cut back by 4 bases and J by 9 bases. This CDR3 spans 17 amino acids. CDR3 sequence: CASSRIEGTSGSSIQYF. Here the CDR3 DNA reads TGTGCCAGCTCACGAATCGAGGGGACTAGCGGGAGCTCCATTCAGTACTTC. The full variable domain, its missing parts supplied by reference TRBV18 and TRBJ2-4, is NAGVMQNPRHLVRRRGQEARLRCSPMKGHSHVYWYRQLPEEGLKFMVYLQKENIIDESGMPKERFSAEFPKEGPSILRIQQVVRGDSAAYFCASSRIEGTSGSSIQYFGAGTRLSVL.

A few counts support this clonotype. This chain connects TRBV20-1 to TRBJ2-5; TRBD2 matches at 10 bases. In germline, CDR1 is DFQATT, CDR2 SNEGSKA (reference sequence). J lost 5 bases, V lost 5 bases, and 8 bases had no gene match. This CDR3 contains 14 residues. The CDR3 loop reads CSAYSGRAIETQYF. The CDR3 DNA follows: TGCAGTGCTTACAGCGGGAGGGCCATTGAGACCCAGTACTTC.

This clonotype was seen ten or more times. The rearrangement uses TRBV4-1 and TRBJ1-2; D possibly corresponds to TRBD1 (6 bases). Between the trimmed V and J ends, which lost 1 base and 7 bases, there was a span of 16 bases. The CDR3 runs 15 residues. CDR1 and CDR2 (germline): MGHRA, YSYEKL. As DNA, the CDR3 is TGCGCCAGCAGCCAAGGATCGGCAGGGGCTTTTGGCTACACCTTC. This translates into CASSQGSAGAFGYTF.

This clonotype was seen a handful of times. This sequence joins TRBV30 and TRBJ1-1; possible D gene TRBD1, 5 bases. In germline, CDR1 is GTSNPN, CDR2 SVGIG (reference sequence). Trimming took off 5 bases at V and 1 base at J, with 23 bases between the two ends. This CDR3 spans 17 amino acids. CDR3 in DNA: TGTGCCTGGTCCGGTGGCCAGCCGGGACTCAGGAACACTGAAGCTTTCTTT. Translation: CAWSGGQPGLRNTEAFF.

This clonotype was counted at least ten times. This chain connects TRBV7-9 to TRBJ2-1; 7 positions match TRBD1. J gave up 1 base and V 5 bases, and 5 bases lay outside the gene matches. CDR3 size: 15 residues. Germline V gene data show CDR1 as SEHNR and CDR2 as FQNEAQ (reference sequence). CDR3 in DNA: TGTGCCAGCAGCACGCGGACAGGTTCCTACAATGAGCAGTTCTTC. This codes for CASSTRTGSYNEQFF.

The chain uses TRBV6-4 and TRBJ2-7, with 7 bases aligning to TRBD1. The germline V gene has CDR1 MRHNA and CDR2 SNTAGT. The junction had 12 bases not matched to a gene; V was cut back by 7 bases and J by 3 bases. The CDR3 sequence is 15 residues long. The DNA of the CDR3 is TGTGCCAGCACCCCCTCCGGGACAGCCTACTACGAGCAGTACTTC. It codes for CASTPSGTAYYEQYF.

The table lists this clonotype with many counts. The chain carries TRBV5-4 and TRBJ2-7; D gene unclear. The ends were cut back, 2 bases at V and 0 bases at J, with 12 bases in the middle. The CDR3 runs 15 residues. Per germline, CDR1 SGHNT and CDR2 YYREEE (reference sequence). The CDR3 DNA reads TGTGCCAGCAGCTTTCAGTCCAGTCGCTCCTACGAGCAGTACTTC. Its translation is CASSFQSSRSYEQYF.

V usage is TRBV28 and J usage is TRBJ2-3, with 7 bases identical to TRBD1. V lost 5 bases, J lost 3 bases, and 5 bases stayed unmatched. This CDR3 is built from 14 residues. Germline CDR1 reads MDHEN; CDR2 reads SYDVKM. The chain's CDR3 is CASSRDSTTDTQYF. The CDR3 DNA sequence: TGTGCCAGCAGTAGGGACAGCACGACAGATACGCAGTATTTT. The variable domain in full, completed from reference TRBV28 and TRBJ2-3, reads DVKVTQSSRYLVKRTGEKVFLECVQDMDHENMFWYRQDPGLGLRLIYFSYDVKMKEKGDIPEGYSVSREKKERFSLILESASTNQTSMYLCASSRDSTTDTQYFGPGTRLTVL.